The T cell receptor beta chain described here comes from a study of T cell responses to AZD1222 COVID-19 vaccine. The protocol was immunoSEQ multiplex PCR, while the TCRdb copy is restricted to in-frame clones and leaves out a portion. The data show 60,000 to 85,000 clones, with more than 60% seen just once and about 25% held by the top ten. V lost 3 bases and J 2 bases, leaving 11 bases between the germline ends. This CDR3 contains 14 residues. From germline, CDR1 is SGHRS and CDR2 YFSETQ. The specimen was peripheral blood, collected 28 days after the second dose of the MenACWY control vaccine. The genes are TRBV5-1 and TRBJ2-5, with D possibly matching TRBD2 (6 bases). This receptor was taken from an adult who received the MenACWY meningococcal vaccine as a control. The CDR3 nucleotides read TGCGCCAGCAGCTCGGGGGTAAGGCAAGAGACCCAGTACTTC. Its translation is CASSSGVRQETQYF. The variable domain in full, completed from reference TRBV5-1 and TRBJ2-5, reads KAGVTQTPRYLIKTRGQQVTLSCSPISGHRSVSWYQQTPGQGLQFLFEYFSETQRNKGNFPGRFSGRQFSNSRSEMNVSTLELGDSALYLCASSSGVRQETQYFGPGTRLLVL.